A single sample gave rise to the 14 T cell receptor beta chains below, sequenced in a study of cytomegalovirus exposure and HLA in healthy donors. The PCR had 60 Vbeta and 13 Jbeta primers. Sequencing used immunoSEQ multiplex PCR; TCRdb keeps in-frame clones, though not all of them. In the table there are 150,000 to 200,000 clones, about 88% of which are singletons. Sequencing input: PBMCs. These receptors were taken from a girl less than two years old in good health and CMV-seronegative.

The chain is built from TRBV4-1 and TRBJ2-1; D is uncertain. V dropped 3 bases and J dropped 7 bases, with 10 bases sitting between them. Germline CDR1 reads MGHRA; CDR2 reads YSYEKL. The CDR3 has 13 amino acids. The DNA for the CDR3 is TGCGCCAGCAGCCACTCGGGTCCTAATGAGCAGTTCTTC. As protein: CASSHSGPNEQFF.

The chain employs TRBV25-1 and TRBJ2-2, with TRBD2 identical over 9 bases. V shed 4 bases and J 4 bases; nucleotides not matched to a gene: 10. Germline V gene lookup returns CDR1 MGHDK and CDR2 SYGVNS. This CDR3 is 17 amino acids long. CDR3 loop: CASSAVRREGSTGELFF. DNA of the CDR3: TGTGCCAGCAGTGCGGTTCGGCGGGAGGGATCCACCGGGGAGCTGTTTTTT.

The chain carries TRBV6-5 and TRBJ2-1; 10 bases are a match to TRBD1. The germline V gene encodes CDR1 MNHEY and CDR2 SVGAGI. The CDR3 sequence is 15 residues long. Unmatched junction bases numbered 6, after V lost 4 bases and J lost 6 bases. The DNA for the CDR3 is TGTGCCAGCAGTTCCCCTTGGACAGGGGGCAATGAGCAGTTCTTC. Its protein is CASSSPWTGGNEQFF.

The V gene is TRBV30, the J gene TRBJ1-5; TRBD1 aligns across 8 bases. This CDR3 spans 17 amino acids. The V and J ends lost 2 bases and 0 bases, in that order; junction bases with no gene match: 9. Germline V lookup: CDR1 GTSNPN, CDR2 SVGIG (reference sequence). CDR3 nucleotide sequence: TGTGCCTGGAGTTGGGGACAGGCTCCCTATAGCAATCAGCCCCAGCATTTT. Its translation is CAWSWGQAPYSNQPQHF.

The J gene is TRBJ2-1, the V gene TRBV30; 12 bases fit TRBD1. Germline values: CDR1 GTSNPN, CDR2 SVGIG (reference sequence). The CDR3 consists of 14 residues. V lost 5 bases to trimming and J lost 7 bases; unmatched junction nucleotides: 6. The CDR3 is CAWGWGQGANEQFF. The CDR3 nucleotides are TGTGCCTGGGGGTGGGGACAGGGGGCAAATGAGCAGTTCTTC.

The chain combines TRBV4-1 with TRBJ2-3; TRBD2 aligns across 9 bases. Per the germline V gene, CDR1 is MGHRA and CDR2 is YSYEKL. The V segment lost 5 bases and the J segment 1 base; nucleotides outside the gene matches: 7. The CDR3 contains 16 residues. The CDR3 region is CASSSRWTSGTDTQYF. DNA for the CDR3: TGCGCCAGCAGCTCCCGATGGACTAGCGGCACAGATACGCAGTATTTT.

The V and J genes are TRBV14 and TRBJ1-4; 8 bases line up with TRBD1. Germline CDR1 and CDR2: SGHDN and FVKESK. V trimming: 1 base; J trimming: 3 bases; junction bases outside the gene matches: 1. The CDR3 runs to 15 residues. As DNA, the CDR3 is TGTGCCAGCAGCCAAGCGGGACAGGCTAATGAAAAACTGTTTTTT. Translating gives CASSQAGQANEKLFF.

The J gene is TRBJ2-7, the V gene TRBV7-3, with 13 bases fitting TRBD2. The germline V gene has CDR1 SGHTA and CDR2 FQGTGA. The CDR3 runs to 17 residues. V was clipped by 3 bases and J by 3 bases; unmatched bases: 8. The CDR3 nucleotides are TGTGCCAGCAGCTTGGGGTCAGGACTAGCGGGAGACTACGAGCAGTACTTC. Translation gives CASSLGSGLAGDYEQYF.

The chain joins TRBV7-2 to TRBJ2-7; tentative D call: TRBD1 (6 bases). The CDR3 loop spans 17 amino acids. V lost 1 base to trimming and J lost 2 bases, with 18 bases between them. Germline V gives CDR1 SGHTA, CDR2 FQGNSA. CDR3 sequence (DNA): TGTGCCAGCAGCTTAGGTATCGGAACAGGGAGTACCTACGAGCAGTACTTC. Translation gives CASSLGIGTGSTYEQYF.

The chain has TRBV2 and TRBJ1-6; 7 nucleotides align to TRBD1. In germline, CDR1 is SNHLY, CDR2 FYNNEI. The trim removed 4 bases at V and 4 bases at J, leaving 4 bases unmatched. The CDR3 runs to 15 residues. The CDR3 coding sequence is TGTGCCAGCAGTGCCTCGGGACAGTATAATTCACCCCTCCACTTT. It translates to CASSASGQYNSPLHF.

As for this clone: At one end, the junction sequence differs from germline, possibly due to a read error. Written as DNA, the CDR3 is TGTTCCAGCCGCTTGGGACAGGCAACGATGAACACTGAAGCTTTCTTT. Its protein product is CSSRLGQATMNTEAFF. V and J are TRBV7-9 and TRBJ1-1; 8 bases match TRBD1. CDR1 and CDR2 (germline): SEHNR, FQNEAQ (reference sequence). This CDR3 spans 16 amino acids.

The V and J genes are TRBV30 and TRBJ2-1; 7 nucleotides line up with TRBD1. The trim removed 4 bases at V and 0 bases at J, leaving 3 bases unmatched. This CDR3 is 14 amino acids long. Per germline, CDR1 GTSNPN and CDR2 SVGIG (reference sequence). In nucleotides, the CDR3 is TGTGCCTGGACGACAGGGCACTCCTACAATGAGCAGTTCTTC. This encodes CAWTTGHSYNEQFF.

This clone came up a few times. The chain combines TRBV6-1 with TRBJ1-3; D is uncertain. Germline V lookup: CDR1 MNHNS, CDR2 SASEGT. The ends were cut back, 3 bases at V and 2 bases at J, with 5 bases in the middle. The length of the CDR3 is 13 residues. The CDR3: CASSELTGNTIYF. CDR3 nucleotide sequence: TGTGCCAGCAGTGAGTTAACTGGAAACACCATATATTTT.

The V and J genes are TRBV20-1 and TRBJ1-2; 7 bases line up with TRBD1. Germline CDR1 DFQATT, CDR2 SNEGSKA (reference sequence). The CDR3 has 11 amino acids. V trimming: 5 bases; J trimming: 6 bases; junction bases outside the gene matches: 3. CDR3: CSAYRGHGYTF. In nucleotides, the CDR3 is TGCAGTGCTTACAGGGGACATGGCTACACCTTC.